The clone carrying this TCR beta chain was detected a few times. The antigen remains undetermined. Losses at the gene ends were 3 bases for V and 6 bases for J; bases not matched to a gene: 12. This CDR3 contains 16 residues. The germline gives CDR1 SGDLS, CDR2 YYNGEE. TCRdb redid the calling of the 5' RACE reads with MiXCR, one entry per CDR3 protein. The sample has under 700,000 distinct CDR3 sequences, roughly 20% seen once; the top ten hold approximately 13%. These data are taken from a study of T-cell memory formation after mild COVID-19. Study at large: TCR clusters were mostly donor specific.

Study conclusions and caveats: CD4+ clones that contracted lay mainly in CM and EM; CD8+ ones lay in EMRA. Contracting clones from day 15 to 85 had balanced CD4/CD8; later expanders favoured CD4+.

This receptor was taken from an adult woman who had mild COVID-19 (a few samples of this study predate the infection). Cell type and time point are not known. The gene calls are TRBV9 and TRBJ1-5, with TRBD1 matching over 7 bases. The source material was PBMCs or a T cell subset sorted from them (not recorded which). This CDR3 is CASSAGTGEDGQPQHF. CDR3 in DNA: TGTGCCAGCAGCGCCGGTACAGGGGAGGATGGTCAGCCCCAGCATTTT.